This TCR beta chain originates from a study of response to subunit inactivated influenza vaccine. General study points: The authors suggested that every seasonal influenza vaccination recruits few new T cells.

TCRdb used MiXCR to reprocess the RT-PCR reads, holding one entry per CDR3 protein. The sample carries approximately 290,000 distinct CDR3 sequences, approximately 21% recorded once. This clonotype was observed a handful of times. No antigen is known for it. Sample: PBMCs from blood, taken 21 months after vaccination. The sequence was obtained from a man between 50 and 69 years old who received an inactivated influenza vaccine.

In DNA form, the CDR3 reads TGTGCCAGCAGCGCGTTCATGGGGCAGAGCTATGGCTACACCTTC. Encoded protein: CASSAFMGQSYGYTF. The chain recombines TRBV9 with TRBJ1-2; a possible D gene is TRBD1 (5 bases). The CDR3 contains 15 residues. Trimming took off 3 bases at V and 4 bases at J, with 16 bases between the two ends. Germline V gene data show CDR1 as SGDLS and CDR2 as YYNGEE. Complete variable domain (other parts from reference TRBV9 and TRBJ1-2): DSGVTQTPKHLITATGQRVTLRCSPRSGDLSVYWYQQSLDQGLQFLIQYYNGEERAKGNILERFSAQQFPDLHSELNLSSLELGDSALYFCASSAFMGQSYGYTFGSGTRLTVV.